This TCR beta chain was captured by sequencing in a study of blood T cells in healthy people across ages. Every sample had a minimum of 6 million PBMCs isolated. The second PCR ran roughly 6 to 12 cycles with a sample-barcoded 5' primer and J-beta primers. TCRdb reprocessed the 5' RACE reads via MiXCR and lists one record per CDR3 protein. The table includes more than 900,000 distinct CDR3 sequences, under 30% detected once. The CDR3 has 14 residues. Germline CDR1 MDHEN, CDR2 SYDVKM. A few counts support this clonotype. A junction end diverges from the germline sequence, so it may reflect a read error. This sample also appeared in a second study, on T cells of mothers and their children.

The rearrangement joins TRBV28 to TRBJ1-1, with D possibly matching TRBD1 (5 bases). The source of this sequence is a girl aged 2 to 9 in good health. The sequenced sample consisted of blood. In nucleotides, the CDR3 is TGTGCCGGCAGTTTAGGGACGGCGGGGAATAGGGTTTTCTTT. It is translated as CAGSLGTAGNRVFF.